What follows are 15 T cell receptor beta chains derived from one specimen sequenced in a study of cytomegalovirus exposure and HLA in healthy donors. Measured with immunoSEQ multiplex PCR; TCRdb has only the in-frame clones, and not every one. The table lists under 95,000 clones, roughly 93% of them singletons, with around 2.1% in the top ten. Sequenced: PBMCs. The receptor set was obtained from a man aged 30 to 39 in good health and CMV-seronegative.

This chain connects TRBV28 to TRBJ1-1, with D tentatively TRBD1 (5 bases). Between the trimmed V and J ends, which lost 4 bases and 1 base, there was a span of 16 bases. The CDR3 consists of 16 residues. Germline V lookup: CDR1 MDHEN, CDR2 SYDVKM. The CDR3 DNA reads TGTGCCAGCAGTTCGGGGGACCGGGGGTGGAACACTGAAGCTTTCTTT. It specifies CASSSGDRGWNTEAFF. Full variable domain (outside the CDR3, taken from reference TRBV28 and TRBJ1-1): DVKVTQSSRYLVKRTGEKVFLECVQDMDHENMFWYRQDPGLGLRLIYFSYDVKMKEKGDIPEGYSVSREKKERFSLILESASTNQTSMYLCASSSGDRGWNTEAFFGQGTRLTVV.

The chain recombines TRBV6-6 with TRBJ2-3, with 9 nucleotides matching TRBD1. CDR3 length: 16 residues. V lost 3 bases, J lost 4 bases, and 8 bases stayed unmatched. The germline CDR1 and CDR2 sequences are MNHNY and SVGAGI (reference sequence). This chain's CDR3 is CASSYSGTGWADTQYF. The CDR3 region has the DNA TGTGCCAGCAGTTATTCCGGGACAGGGTGGGCAGATACGCAGTATTTT.

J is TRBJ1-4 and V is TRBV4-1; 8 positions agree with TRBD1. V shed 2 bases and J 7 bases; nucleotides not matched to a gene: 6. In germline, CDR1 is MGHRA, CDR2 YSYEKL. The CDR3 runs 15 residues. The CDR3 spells CASSQPTGVSEKLFF. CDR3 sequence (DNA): TGCGCCAGCAGCCAACCGACAGGGGTGAGTGAAAAACTGTTTTTT.

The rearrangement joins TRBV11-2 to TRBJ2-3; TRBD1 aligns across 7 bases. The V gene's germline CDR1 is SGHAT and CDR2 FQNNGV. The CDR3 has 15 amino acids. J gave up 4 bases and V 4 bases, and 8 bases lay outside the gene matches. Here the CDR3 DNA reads TGTGCCAGCAGCTCCCACAGGGGACGTGCAGATACGCAGTATTTT. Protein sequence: CASSSHRGRADTQYF.

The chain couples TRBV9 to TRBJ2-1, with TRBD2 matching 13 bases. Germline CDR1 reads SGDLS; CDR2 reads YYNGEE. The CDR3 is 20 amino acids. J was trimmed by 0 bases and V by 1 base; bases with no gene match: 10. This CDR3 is CASSVTRTSGGQSSYNEQFF. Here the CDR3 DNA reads TGTGCCAGCAGCGTAACCCGGACTAGCGGGGGACAGAGCTCCTACAATGAGCAGTTCTTC.

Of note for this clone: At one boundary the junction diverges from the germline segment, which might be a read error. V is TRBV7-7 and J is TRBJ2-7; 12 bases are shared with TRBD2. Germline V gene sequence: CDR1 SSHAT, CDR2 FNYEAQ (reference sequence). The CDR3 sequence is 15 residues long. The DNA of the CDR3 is TGTGCTAGCAGCCCACTAGCGGGGGGCCCCTACGAGCAGTACTTC. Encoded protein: CASSPLAGGPYEQYF.

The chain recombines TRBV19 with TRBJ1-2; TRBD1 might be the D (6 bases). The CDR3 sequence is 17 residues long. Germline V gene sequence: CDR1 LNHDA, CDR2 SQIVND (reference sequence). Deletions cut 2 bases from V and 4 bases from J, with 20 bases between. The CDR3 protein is CASSILIGDRSSYGYTF. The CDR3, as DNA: TGTGCCAGTAGTATACTTATCGGCGACAGGTCCTCCTATGGCTACACCTTC.

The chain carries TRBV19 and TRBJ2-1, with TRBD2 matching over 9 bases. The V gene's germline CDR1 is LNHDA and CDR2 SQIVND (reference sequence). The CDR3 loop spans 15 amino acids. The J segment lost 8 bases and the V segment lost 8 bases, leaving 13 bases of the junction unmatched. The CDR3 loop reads CASPRVAGVPHEQFF. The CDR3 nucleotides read TGTGCCAGTCCCCGGGTAGCGGGAGTTCCCCATGAGCAGTTCTTC.

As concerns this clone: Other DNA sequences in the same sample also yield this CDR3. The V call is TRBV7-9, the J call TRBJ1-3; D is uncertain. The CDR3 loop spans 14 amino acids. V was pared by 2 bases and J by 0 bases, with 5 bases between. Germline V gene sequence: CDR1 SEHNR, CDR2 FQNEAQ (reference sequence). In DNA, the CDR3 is TGTGCCAGCAGCTTACTCAGCTCTGGAAACACCATATATTTT. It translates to CASSLLSSGNTIYF.

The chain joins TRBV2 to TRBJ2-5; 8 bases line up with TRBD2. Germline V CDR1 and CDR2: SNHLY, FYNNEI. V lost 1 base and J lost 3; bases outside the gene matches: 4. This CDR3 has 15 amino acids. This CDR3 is CASSEEWRGEETQYF. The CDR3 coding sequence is TGTGCCAGCAGTGAAGAGTGGCGGGGGGAAGAGACCCAGTACTTC.

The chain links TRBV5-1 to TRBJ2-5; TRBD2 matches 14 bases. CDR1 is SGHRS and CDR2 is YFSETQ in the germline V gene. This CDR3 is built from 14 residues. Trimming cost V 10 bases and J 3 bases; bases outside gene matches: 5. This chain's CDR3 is CAPRGLAGEETQYF. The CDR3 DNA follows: TGCGCCCCCCGGGGACTAGCGGGGGAAGAGACCCAGTACTTC.

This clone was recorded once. The CDR3 DNA reads as TGCGCCAGCAGCTTGAGTGGGACAGGGTCATCAGAGCAGTACTTC. Translation: CASSLSGTGSSEQYF. This chain links TRBV5-1 with TRBJ2-7; TRBD1 matches 9 bases. V was clipped by 1 base and J by 7 bases; unmatched bases: 9. The CDR3 covers 15 residues. CDR1 and CDR2 (germline): SGHRS, YFSETQ.

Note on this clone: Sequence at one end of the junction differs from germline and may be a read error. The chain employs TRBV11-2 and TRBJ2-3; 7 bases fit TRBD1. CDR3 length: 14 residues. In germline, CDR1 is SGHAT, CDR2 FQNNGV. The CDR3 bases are TGTGCCAGCAGCATAGACAGGGCTGTAGATACGCAGTATTTT. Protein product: CASSIDRAVDTQYF.

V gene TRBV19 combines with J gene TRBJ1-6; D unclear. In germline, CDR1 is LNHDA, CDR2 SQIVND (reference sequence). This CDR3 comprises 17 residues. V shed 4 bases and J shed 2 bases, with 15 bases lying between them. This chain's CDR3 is CASSTGGPNTYNSPLHF. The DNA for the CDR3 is TGTGCCAGTAGTACAGGAGGCCCCAACACCTATAATTCACCCCTCCACTTT.

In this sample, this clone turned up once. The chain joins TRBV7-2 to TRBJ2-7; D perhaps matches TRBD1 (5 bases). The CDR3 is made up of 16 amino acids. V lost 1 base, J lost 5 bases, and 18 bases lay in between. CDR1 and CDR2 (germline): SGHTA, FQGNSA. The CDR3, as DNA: TGTGCCAGCAGCTTAGATTTGGTGGGCAGGGCCCACGAGCAGTACTTC. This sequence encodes CASSLDLVGRAHEQYF.